These 17 T cell receptor beta chains share one sample of origin, sequenced in a study of T cell repertoires in cytomegalovirus infection. TCRdb used MiXCR to reprocess the reads, holding one entry per CDR3 protein. Of about 250,000 distinct CDR3 sequences in the sample, around 12% are singletons; the top ten hold 1.5% to 2%. Specimen: PBMCs. These receptors all stem from a human donor in good health (CMV status not recorded). Some clones in this sample may be carry-over from other donors' samples.

This clonotype has at least ten counts. The chain carries TRBV19 and TRBJ1-1, with D maybe TRBD1 (6 bases). Germline V gene sequence: CDR1 LNHDA, CDR2 SQIVND (reference sequence). With 6 bases removed from V and 3 bases from J, the gap between germline ends came to 11 bases. This CDR3 has 13 amino acids. DNA of the CDR3: TGTGCCAGTAGCACAGGGATTGACACTGAAGCTTTCTTT. Encoded protein: CASSTGIDTEAFF. Complete variable domain (other parts from reference TRBV19 and TRBJ1-1): DGGITQSPKYLFRKEGQNVTLSCEQNLNHDAMYWYRQDPGQGLRLIYYSQIVNDFQKGDIAEGYSVSREKKESFPLTVTSAQKNPTAFYLCASSTGIDTEAFFGQGTRLTVV.

V and J are TRBV20-1 and TRBJ1-1; 8 nucleotides align to TRBD1. J lost 12 bases, V lost 5 bases, and 8 bases had no gene match. The CDR3 is 11 amino acids. In germline, CDR1 is DFQATT, CDR2 SNEGSKA (reference sequence). The CDR3 sequence: CSALWTGRTFF. CDR3 in DNA: TGCAGTGCTCTCTGGACAGGGAGGACTTTCTTT.

Only a few counts were recorded for this clonotype. The V gene is TRBV12-3 or TRBV12-4, the J gene TRBJ2-1; 12 bases map to TRBD2. The CDR3 sequence is 16 residues long. With 5 bases clipped from V and 0 bases from J, the junction kept 2 bases outside the gene matches. The CDR3 region has the DNA TGTGCCAGCAGTCGGACTAGCGGGGTCTCCTACAATGAGCAGTTCTTC. Translated, it gives CASSRTSGVSYNEQFF.

This clonotype was found many times. This chain links TRBV10-3 with TRBJ1-1; D call uncertain. The germline gives CDR1 ENHRY, CDR2 SYGVKD. CDR3 length: 12 amino acids. V lost 11 bases to trimming and J lost 4 bases, with 14 bases between them. The CDR3 loop is CAVLSASTEAFF. In DNA form, the CDR3 reads TGTGCCGTTCTATCGGCTAGCACTGAAGCTTTCTTT.

This clonotype was recorded at least ten times. This rearrangement joins TRBV4-3 to TRBJ2-1, with TRBD1 matching over 8 bases. With V trimmed by 5 bases and J by 6 bases, 18 bases remained unmatched. The CDR3 has 18 residues. Per the germline V gene, CDR1 is LGHNA and CDR2 is YSLEER. The CDR3 sequence: CASSRYTADRAVGNEQFF. The CDR3 bases are TGCGCCAGCAGCAGATACACGGCGGACAGGGCGGTCGGCAATGAGCAGTTCTTC.

This clonotype was recorded a few times. DNA for the CDR3: TGTGCCAGCAGCCCTAAGGCGGCCGGGGGGAACTATGGCTACACCTTC. Amino acid sequence: CASSPKAAGGNYGYTF. The chain combines TRBV12-3 or TRBV12-4 with TRBJ1-2; D is perhaps TRBD1 (5 bases). The V and J ends lost 6 bases and 2 bases respectively, with 19 bases between them. The CDR3 contains 16 residues.

The table lists this clonotype with a few counts. V gene TRBV28 combines with J gene TRBJ1-4; 8 bases fit TRBD1. With V trimmed by 5 bases and J by 3 bases, 8 bases remained unmatched. Per germline, CDR1 MDHEN and CDR2 SYDVKM. The CDR3 loop spans 16 amino acids. The CDR3 spells CASSPPRTGPNEKLFF. CDR3 coding DNA: TGTGCCAGCAGTCCACCAAGGACAGGGCCTAATGAAAAACTGTTTTTT.

This clonotype was observed at least ten times. J is TRBJ2-5 and V is TRBV12-3 or TRBV12-4, with D tentatively TRBD1 (5 bases). There are 15 residues in the CDR3. V gave up 5 bases and J gave up 3 bases, with 16 bases separating them. The CDR3 DNA reads as TGTGCCAGCAGTCCGCCCGGACAAATTGAAGAGACCCAGTACTTC. Translation gives CASSPPGQIEETQYF.

This clonotype was seen a few times. This chain uses TRBV19 with TRBJ1-4; 7 nucleotides agree with TRBD1. Germline V CDR1 and CDR2: LNHDA, SQIVND (reference sequence). CDR3 size: 15 residues. J gave up 0 bases and V 7 bases, and 5 bases lay outside the gene matches. The chain's CDR3 is CASKRDRPTNEKLFF. The CDR3 region has the DNA TGTGCCAGTAAACGGGACAGACCAACTAATGAAAAACTGTTTTTT.

This clonotype was seen at least ten times. This rearrangement joins TRBV7-2 to TRBJ1-2; D possibly corresponds to TRBD1 (5 bases). V dropped 6 bases and J dropped 0 bases, with 17 bases sitting between them. CDR1 SGHTA and CDR2 FQGNSA come from the germline V gene. The CDR3 extends over 16 amino acids. The CDR3 sequence is CASRPGGDGTNYGYTF. CDR3 DNA sequence: TGTGCCAGCAGACCCGGGGGGGACGGTACTAACTATGGCTACACCTTC.

The rearrangement links TRBV6-2 or TRBV6-3 to TRBJ1-5, with TRBD1 as a possible D gene (6 bases). The CDR3 loop spans 14 amino acids. CDR1 is MNHEY, CDR2 SVGEGT, per germline. V was shortened by 5 bases and J by 7 bases, with 15 bases between the two germline ends. CDR3 sequence reads: CASSSRQDGQPQHF. The CDR3 DNA reads as TGTGCCAGCAGTAGTAGACAGGACGGGCAGCCCCAGCATTTT.

This clonotype was seen ten or more times. The gene calls are TRBV7-2 and TRBJ1-1, with D possibly being TRBD1 (6 bases). Germline V lookup: CDR1 SGHTA, CDR2 FQGNSA. The CDR3 loop spans 16 amino acids. V lost 4 bases and J 3 bases, leaving 18 bases between the germline ends. The chain's CDR3 is CASSSGGGRWDTEAFF. The CDR3 region has the DNA TGTGCCAGCAGCTCGGGTGGGGGGCGCTGGGACACTGAAGCTTTCTTT. The whole variable domain, filled in from reference TRBV7-2 and TRBJ1-1, reads GAGVSQSPSNKVTEKGKDVELRCDPISGHTALYWYRQSLGQGLEFLIYFQGNSAPDKSGLPSDRFSAERTGGSVSTLTIQRTQQEDSAVYLCASSSGGGRWDTEAFFGQGTRLTVV.

This clonotype was observed at least ten times. The rearrangement links TRBV7-2 to TRBJ2-2, with D perhaps matching TRBD1 or TRBD2 (5 bases each). V lost 6 bases, J lost 4 bases, and 15 bases lay in between. Germline CDR1 is SGHTA and CDR2 is FQGNSA. The CDR3 sequence is 15 residues long. CDR3 nucleotides: TGTGCCAGCAGAAGGGACGCCGCGGGCACCGGGGAGCTGTTTTTT. Translation: CASRRDAAGTGELFF.

This clonotype was detected only a few times. The chain carries TRBV11-1 and TRBJ2-5; D remains ambiguous. The CDR3 is 14 residues long. Trimming removed 5 bases at V and 5 bases at J, with 15 bases between. Germline V gene sequence: CDR1 SGHAT, CDR2 FQDESV (reference sequence). CDR3 amino acids: CASSQTLNGETQYF. The CDR3 DNA is TGTGCCAGCAGCCAGACCTTAAACGGGGAGACCCAGTACTTC.

This clonotype came up many times. The J gene is TRBJ2-1, the V gene TRBV11-3, with 12 bases fitting TRBD1. This CDR3 region has 13 residues. V lost 5 bases, J lost 15 bases, and 8 bases stayed unmatched. CDR1 is SGHNT and CDR2 is YENEEA in the germline V gene. CDR3 amino acids: CASSAAGTGGAFF. Here the CDR3 DNA reads TGTGCCAGCAGCGCGGCCGGGACAGGGGGCGCGTTCTTC. The full variable domain, with the rest looked up from reference TRBV11-3 and TRBJ2-1, is EAGVVQSPRYKIIEKKQPVAFWCNPISGHNTLYWYLQNLGQGPELLIRYENEEAVDDSQLPKDRFSAERLKGVDSTLKIQPAELGDSAVYLCASSAAGTGGAFFGPGTRLTVL.

This clonotype has a handful of counts. V usage is TRBV12-3 or TRBV12-4 and J usage is TRBJ2-4; D ambiguous. CDR3 length: 11 amino acids. V was pared by 5 bases and J by 8 bases, with 7 bases between. The CDR3 sequence is CASSQWDIQYF. In DNA, the CDR3 is TGTGCCAGCAGTCAGTGGGACATTCAGTACTTC.

This chain links TRBV3-1 with TRBJ2-3; 7 bases match TRBD2. Germline-derived CDR1 and CDR2 are LGHDT and YNNKEL (reference sequence). Germline trimming cut 5 bases from V and 0 bases from J; bases unmatched to any gene: 8. The CDR3 contains 16 residues. The CDR3 bases are TGTGCCAGCAGCACCCGTCTAGCGGAGAGCACAGATACGCAGTATTTT. Encoded protein: CASSTRLAESTDTQYF.